This T cell receptor (beta chain) was sequenced for a study of CD8 T cells in ankylosing spondylitis. In germline, CDR1 is DFQATT, CDR2 SNEGSKA (reference sequence). Trimming pared 3 bases from V and 1 base from J, leaving 12 bases between. The CDR3 length is 14 residues. Study findings and constraints: Typical of ankylosing spondylitis blood, it appeared, was a TCR beta motif of fewer than ten highly homologous variants.

5'-RACE, quantitative and with molecular barcodes, yielded the TCR beta libraries. A single record per CDR3 protein comes from TCRdb applying MiXCR to the 5' RACE reads. Of 200,000 to 250,000 distinct CDR3 sequences in the sample, under 8.5% were seen once. This clonotype was seen ten or more times. Its target is unknown. The sample consisted of blood, either unsorted or a sorted T cell fraction (not recorded which). V usage is TRBV20-1 and J usage is TRBJ1-1; D not resolved. This receptor was obtained from a female donor with ankylosing spondylitis or in good health (not recorded which). The CDR3 sequence: CSARRASGNTEAFF. In DNA, the CDR3 is TGCAGTGCTAGGAGGGCATCGGGGAACACTGAAGCTTTCTTT.